This T cell receptor beta chain is drawn from a study of T cell responses to AZD1222 COVID-19 vaccine. CDR1 PRHDT and CDR2 FYEKMQ come from the germline V gene (reference sequence). With 6 bases removed from V and 5 bases from J, the gap between germline ends came to 7 bases. This CDR3 is built from 11 residues. The study's findings and limits: Spike as a whole was targeted by vaccine-associated CD4 TCRs, dominant at 160-218 and 743-854. Nearly half of the spike-specific TCRs reportedly recognize variant regions that carry no mutations. Spike-specific TCRs gained breadth and depth after people received two AZD1222 doses.

This clone was seen only a few times. Its antigen is not identified. TCRdb's table, derived via immunoSEQ multiplex PCR, lists solely in-frame clones and lacks some. The table records around 160,000 clones, over 75% of them present only once. The clonotype was recovered from an adult in good health. The rearrangement uses TRBV13 and TRBJ1-1; unclear D gene. Source: peripheral blood, taken on day 0 of AZD1222 vaccination. This chain's CDR3 is CASRWRTEAFF. For the CDR3, the DNA is TGTGCCAGCAGGTGGAGGACTGAAGCTTTCTTT.